Many counts were recorded for the clone carrying this T cell receptor (beta chain). Time point indicated: newly diagnosed GD, antithyroid drugs for less than 3 months. Extracted RNA from PBMCs served as the source of the TCR library. Patients hailed from an endocrinology department in Xi'an, China. Researchers made TCR beta libraries by using iRepertoire HTBI primers and running Arm-PCR on CDR3 regions. MiXCR, applied by TCRdb to the multiplex PCR reads, yields one record per CDR3 protein. This sample has hundreds of thousands of distinct CDR3 sequences, with about 14% found just once. The data were obtained in a study of regulatory T cells in long-lasting Graves disease. Study context: Graves' patients diagnosed newly had used antithyroid drugs under 3 months.

Trimming removed 5 bases at V and 6 bases at J, with 13 bases between. This CDR3 is built from 13 residues. Germline V gene lookup returns CDR1 KGHDR and CDR2 SFDVKD. The chain carries TRBV24-1 and TRBJ2-7, with D tentatively TRBD2 (7 bases). The TCR originated in a female donor with Graves disease. The sequencing here drew on peripheral blood mononuclear cells (PBMCs), taken at new diagnosis, from a patient treated with antithyroid drugs. This chain's CDR3 is CATSGGGPSEQYF. CDR3 in DNA: TGTGCCACCAGTGGGGGGGGCCCGAGCGAGCAGTACTTC.